This T cell receptor beta chain came from a study of shared clonotypes between healthy human individuals. Notes on this clone: The antigen is not known.

CDR1 MNHEY and CDR2 SMNVEV come from the germline V gene (reference sequence). The CDR3 contains 16 residues. J was trimmed by 4 bases and V by 4 bases; bases with no gene match: 12. General study points: Generation probabilities were higher for clonotypes shared across all four sorted-subset donors than for unshared ones. Estimated richness values were generally larger in naive subsets than in memory subsets. Exclusively blood specimens were collected; tissue repertoires likely differ.

As handled by the study authors: There were no quality scores in the junction-only immunoSEQ sequences, so filtering differed. TCRdb keeps only in-frame clones here, not all; method: immunoSEQ multiplex PCR. V, J and clone size are those of that table, while D and trimming were read from the DNA. This sample has 2 million to 3 million clones; 90% to 95% occur once, and the top ten carry about 0.38%. The source material was naive CD4+ T cells from PBMCs. This sample's subset: CD45RA+ positively selected. The V gene is TRBV27, the J gene TRBJ1-2; TRBD1 agrees at 7 bases. This TCR was recovered from a man aged 18-30 years in good health. Some clones in this sample may be carry-over from other donors' samples. The CDR3 loop is CASSSSTGDWGYGYTF. The CDR3 region has the DNA TGTGCCAGCAGTTCCTCTACAGGGGACTGGGGCTATGGCTACACCTTC.